Listed below are T cell receptor beta chains from one sample, sequenced in a study of identical twins. TCRdb re-analysed the 5' RACE reads in MiXCR, keeping a single row per CDR3 protein. This sample has 700,000 or so distinct CDR3 sequences, with over 8.5% found just once. The same sample was also studied in work on yellow fever vaccine responses in identical twins.

Sequencing was done on a sample of PBMCs. These receptors came from a woman aged 18-30 years in good health. The CDR3 runs from the conserved cysteine through the conserved F or W. The D gene is left open where the match is weak.

v_gene	j_gene	len	d_gene	CDR3aa
TRBV5-1	TRBJ2-3	14	TRBD2	CASSLAGNPDTQYF
TRBV7-6	TRBJ2-7	15	NA	CASSLIGGGGYEQYF
TRBV5-1	TRBJ2-7	14	TRBD1	CASSIGQGTREQYF
TRBV5-1	TRBJ1-2	15	TRBD1	CASSRGGGADYGYTF
TRBV6-6	TRBJ2-1	13	NA	CASRGDADNEQFF
TRBV7-3	TRBJ2-7	16	TRBD1	CASSLTGTGERYEQYF
TRBV4-3	TRBJ2-7	15	NA	CASSQEQEGHYEQYF
TRBV19	TRBJ2-7	15	TRBD2	CASSTSGSRTYEQYF
TRBV20-1	TRBJ2-3	13	NA	CSARVQGADTQYF
TRBV25-1	TRBJ2-7	16	TRBD2	CASSGNTGGRGYEQYF
TRBV29-1	TRBJ2-7	14	TRBD1	CSGALGTGTYEQYF
TRBV6-1	TRBJ1-4	15	TRBD1	CASTRRDRGNEKLFF
TRBV5-1	TRBJ2-3	16	TRBD2	CASSDGLAGGSDTQYF
TRBV4-1	TRBJ2-1	13	NA	CASSQGGRAEQFF
TRBV5-1	TRBJ2-5	15	TRBD1	CASSLKGAGTETQYF
TRBV10-3	TRBJ2-7	15	TRBD2	CAISDPEAGGDEQYF
TRBV20-1	TRBJ2-3	16	TRBD2	CSAQPGLATSTDTQYF
TRBV6-5	TRBJ2-4	14	NA	CASSSEEAENIQYF
TRBV7-9	TRBJ2-3	16	NA	CASSLVEARGTDTQYF
TRBV24-1	TRBJ2-2	15	TRBD2	CATSDRRLATGELFF
TRBV20-1	TRBJ1-5	13	NA	CSASGSYNQPQHF
TRBV9	TRBJ2-1	18	NA	CASSVDPHWAGIDNEQFF
TRBV27	TRBJ2-7	16	NA	CASSQKGRGGYYEQYF
TRBV14	TRBJ2-1	13	TRBD2	CASKGLADIEQFF
TRBV6-5	TRBJ2-7	13	NA	CASSYASGGEQYF
TRBV27	TRBJ2-2	15	NA	CASSLEFANTGELFF
TRBV2	TRBJ2-3	13	NA	CASKRPSTDTQYF
TRBV28	TRBJ1-5	15	NA	CASSLGLTGNQPQHF
TRBV25-1	TRBJ2-1	16	TRBD1	CASSARTGDHNNEQFF
TRBV5-6	TRBJ2-5	15	NA	CASESPVLAQETQYF
TRBV11-2	TRBJ2-2	14	NA	CASSFGVSTGELFF
TRBV7-9	TRBJ2-4	15	NA	CASSTRTRGGHIQYF
TRBV19	TRBJ2-3	15	NA	CASSILGSNTDTQYF
TRBV6-1	TRBJ2-6	15	NA	CASILGESGANVLTF
TRBV10-3	TRBJ2-3	15	TRBD1	CAISKDRGTTDTQYF
TRBV7-8	TRBJ1-2	15	TRBD1	CASSLATGADYGYTF
TRBV29-1	TRBJ1-1	13	TRBD1	CSVRTGLHTEAFF
TRBV20-1	TRBJ1-1	13	NA	CRAAGAGNTEAFF
TRBV20-1	TRBJ2-1	14	TRBD2	CSAFSGRPTNEQFF
TRBV4-1	TRBJ2-5	14	NA	CASSQENLQGTQYF
TRBV12-3/TRBV12-4	TRBJ1-2	14	TRBD1	CASSRKTGDYGYTF
TRBV4-2	TRBJ2-3	17	TRBD1	CASSQEDRESLRGTQYF
TRBV12-3/TRBV12-4	TRBJ1-5	17	NA	CASSLQVTDYSNQPQHF
TRBV7-9	TRBJ2-5	14	NA	CASSLPGAVETQYF
TRBV7-8	TRBJ1-4	15	NA	CASSLTGTYNEKLFF
TRBV19	TRBJ1-5	16	TRBD1	CASSSQQGSANQPQHF
TRBV6-2/TRBV6-3	TRBJ2-7	18	NA	CASSYPSRTEILSYEQYF
TRBV6-1	TRBJ2-3	15	TRBD1	CASRPPRQGADTQYF
TRBV20-1	TRBJ2-1	14	NA	CSARRRSSYNEQFF
TRBV24-1	TRBJ2-1	15	NA	CATSGPLTSYNEQFF
TRBV7-6	TRBJ2-5	14	NA	CASSHPDSWETQYF
TRBV27	TRBJ2-7	15	TRBD1	CASSLEFRGHYEQYF
TRBV4-2	TRBJ2-2	17	NA	CASSHADHQGGTGELFF
TRBV15	TRBJ2-1	14	NA	CATSLRPRKDEQFF
TRBV24-1	TRBJ2-2	17	NA	CATSDLTPDGPAGELFF